This T cell receptor (beta chain) was captured by sequencing in a study of shared clonotypes between healthy human individuals. Broader study findings: The naive CD4 repertoires of several donors were compared, and approximately 4.5% of clonotypes were shared.

Germline loops: CDR1 SEHNR, CDR2 FQNEAQ (reference sequence). V lost 5 bases to trimming and J lost 8 bases, with 15 bases between them. The CDR3 contains 13 residues. Authors' methods: Junction-only sequences produced by ImmunoSEQ had no quality scores, so filtering differed. The protocol was immunoSEQ multiplex PCR, while the TCRdb copy is restricted to in-frame clones and leaves out a portion. V, J and clone size are those of that table, while D and trimming were read from the DNA. Counted here are some 2.1 million clones, 93% occurring once; the ten biggest clones make up 1.5% to 2%. A word on this clone: Its antigen is unidentified.

Naivety among CD8 cells was defined by CD45RO negativity and positive CCR7 selection, thereby excluding terminally differentiated effector memory CD45RA+ cells. This clonotype was sampled from a man aged 18 to 35 in good health. Some clones in this sample may be carry-over from other donors' samples. The V and J genes are TRBV7-9 and TRBJ1-2; weak D call: TRBD1 (5 bases). Sequencing used naive CD8+ T cells from PBMCs. CDR3 nucleotides: TGTGCCAGCAGCCCCGAACGTGGGGGAGGCTACACCTTC. Protein product: CASSPERGGGYTF.